These 15 T cell receptor beta chains share one sample of origin, sequenced in a study of blood T cell repertoires in COVID-19. TCRdb's table, derived via immunoSEQ multiplex PCR, lists solely in-frame clones and lacks some. The sample carries more than 85,000 clones, 81% recorded once. The sequenced material came from peripheral blood. These receptors originate from a man older than 75 with active or convalescent COVID-19.

The gene calls are TRBV27 and TRBJ1-5; D ambiguous. The CDR3 covers 16 residues. Between the trimmed V and J ends, which lost 4 bases and 3 bases, there was a span of 16 bases. Germline assignment: CDR1 MNHEY and CDR2 SMNVEV (reference sequence). The CDR3 sequence is CASSSSPRPTNQPQHF. CDR3 sequence (DNA): TGTGCCAGCAGTTCTTCCCCTAGACCCACCAATCAGCCCCAGCATTTT.

The chain recombines TRBV14 with TRBJ1-6; 9 nucleotides agree with TRBD1. This CDR3 contains 14 residues. Germline trimming cut 5 bases from V and 5 bases from J; bases unmatched to any gene: 1. Germline V gives CDR1 SGHDN, CDR2 FVKESK. CDR3 residues: CASSNRGHNSPLHF. The CDR3 DNA is TGTGCCAGCAGCAACAGGGGGCATAATTCACCCCTCCACTTT. The full variable domain, rest sourced from reference TRBV14 and TRBJ1-6, is EAGVTQFPSHSVIEKGQTVTLRCDPISGHDNLYWYRRVMGKEIKFLLHFVKESKQDESGMPNNRFLAERTGGTYSTLKVQPAELEDSGVYFCASSNRGHNSPLHFGNGTRLTVT.

J is TRBJ1-1 and V is TRBV28; D gene unclear. Germline values: CDR1 MDHEN, CDR2 SYDVKM. This CDR3 is built from 12 residues. Trimming left V 3 bases short and J 8 bases short, with 10 bases between. This CDR3 reads CASSFPTREAFF. The CDR3 region has the DNA TGTGCCAGCAGTTTCCCCACTAGAGAAGCTTTCTTT.

This sequence joins TRBV6-6 and TRBJ1-5; D not certain. Trimming pared 0 bases from V and 2 bases from J, leaving 8 bases between. CDR3 length: 15 amino acids. CDR1 is MNHNY, CDR2 SVGAGI, per germline (reference sequence). CDR3 bases: TGTGCCAGCAGTTACTCTAACATCGGCAATCAGCCCCAGCATTTT. This codes for CASSYSNIGNQPQHF.

This clone was observed a handful of times. The V gene is TRBV5-4, the J gene TRBJ1-4; the match to TRBD1 covers 7 bases. V dropped 4 bases and J dropped 4; count of bases not matched to a gene: 4. The germline V gene has CDR1 SGHNT and CDR2 YYREEE (reference sequence). The CDR3 extends over 14 amino acids. CDR3 nucleotide sequence: TGTGCCAGCAGCCCGGACAGGTTTAATGAAAAACTGTTTTTT. This translates into CASSPDRFNEKLFF.

This chain links TRBV6-1 with TRBJ1-1, with D unresolved. Trimming pared 3 bases from V and 0 bases from J, leaving 14 bases between. Germline CDR1 is MNHNS and CDR2 is SASEGT. CDR3 length: 16 amino acids. In DNA form, the CDR3 reads TGTGCCAGCAGTGACCCCACTACACGGATGAACACTGAAGCTTTCTTT. This codes for CASSDPTTRMNTEAFF.

V gene TRBV7-2 combines with J gene TRBJ2-5; a possible D gene is TRBD2 (7 bases). The V and J ends lost 5 bases and 4 bases respectively, with 14 bases between them. The CDR3 totals 14 residues. Germline V gives CDR1 SGHTA, CDR2 FQGNSA. The CDR3 nucleotides read TGTGCCAGCAGCCTGGGGGGGCCGGCAGAGACCCAGTACTTC. As protein: CASSLGGPAETQYF.

The rearrangement joins TRBV4-1 to TRBJ1-1; D is possibly TRBD1 (6 bases). The germline CDR1 and CDR2 sequences are MGHRA and YSYEKL. Trimming left V 1 base short and J 2 bases short, with 14 bases between. CDR3 length: 16 residues. In nucleotides, the CDR3 is TGCGCCAGCAGCCAAGCGGCAGGGGCCCGTAACACTGAAGCTTTCTTT. The encoded protein is CASSQAAGARNTEAFF.

The chain has TRBV6-2 or TRBV6-3 and TRBJ2-7, with 10 bases fitting TRBD2. The CDR3 runs 14 residues. Germline V lookup: CDR1 MNHEY, CDR2 SVGEGT. V was clipped by 4 bases and J by 5 bases; unmatched bases: 5. The CDR3 loop is CASSSGTSDHEQYF. The CDR3 nucleotides are TGTGCCAGCAGTTCCGGGACTAGCGATCACGAGCAGTACTTC.

J is TRBJ2-5 and V is TRBV27, with TRBD2 as a possible D gene (7 bases). CDR1 and CDR2 from the germline V gene are MNHEY and SMNVEV (reference sequence). The CDR3 loop spans 17 amino acids. V was clipped by 2 bases and J by 1 base, with 17 bases between them. The CDR3 DNA follows: TGTGCCAGCAGTTTACGGGTCGAGGGGGGGATCCAAGAGACCCAGTACTTC. Translating it yields CASSLRVEGGIQETQYF.

The chain employs TRBV9 and TRBJ1-1, with D uncertain. Germline assignment: CDR1 SGDLS and CDR2 YYNGEE. The CDR3 has 12 residues. V lost 3 bases and J lost 7, with 10 bases in between. CDR3 in amino acids: CASSAPPLEAFF. DNA for the CDR3: TGTGCCAGCAGCGCCCCCCCCCTTGAAGCTTTCTTT.

The genes are TRBV15 and TRBJ2-7; 7 bases fit TRBD1. With V trimmed by 0 bases and J by 12 bases, 14 bases remained unmatched. The length of the CDR3 is 15 residues. CDR1 and CDR2 (germline): LNHNV, YYDKDF (reference sequence). In DNA form, the CDR3 reads TGTGCCACCAGCAGAGATAGATCTCCGGGACAGCCGCTGTACTTC. Residues: CATSRDRSPGQPLYF.

The rearrangement uses TRBV11-2 and TRBJ1-2, with D possibly matching TRBD1 (6 bases). The CDR3 has 19 amino acids. V was shortened by 2 bases and J by 0 bases, with 22 bases between the two germline ends. Germline assignment: CDR1 SGHAT and CDR2 FQNNGV. This CDR3 reads CASSLPGGAGAAANYGYTF. The CDR3 nucleotides read TGTGCCAGCAGCTTACCCGGGGGCGCGGGGGCGGCAGCTAACTATGGCTACACCTTC.

The chain combines TRBV7-8 with TRBJ2-2; TRBD2 aligns across 15 bases. Losses at the gene ends were 5 bases for V and 10 bases for J; bases not matched to a gene: 11. The CDR3 runs to 17 residues. From germline, CDR1 is SGHVS and CDR2 FQNEAQ. CDR3: CASSNPGLAGGLPELFF. CDR3 DNA sequence: TGTGCCAGCAGCAACCCGGGACTAGCGGGGGGCCTGCCGGAGCTGTTTTTT.

The chain couples TRBV4-1 to TRBJ2-1; D remains ambiguous. The germline V gene encodes CDR1 MGHRA and CDR2 YSYEKL. This CDR3 region has 15 residues. V was shortened by 3 bases and J by 7 bases, with 16 bases between the two germline ends. The CDR3 loop is CASSHAPTSGNEQFF. In nucleotides, the CDR3 is TGCGCCAGCAGCCACGCACCGACCTCCGGGAATGAGCAGTTCTTC.